This T cell receptor beta chain was captured in a study of monozygotic twins with inflammatory bowel disease (dated by TCRdb to between 2018 and 2021). Broadly, across the study: A total of roughly 28 monozygotic twin pairs were included in the full study, comprising nine German pairs (four IBD-concordant, five IBD-discordant) and 19 IBD-discordant Danish pairs. Disease-associated traits were sought mainly through comparisons between IBD patients and their genetically identical healthy co-twins within discordant pairs. Each individual had, on average, about 151 000 unique TCRalpha sequences and 181 000 unique TCRbeta sequences available for analysis.

According to the germline V gene (reference sequence), CDR1 reads MNHEY and CDR2 reads SMNVEV. The CDR3 runs 15 amino acids, cysteine and phenylalanine included. The DNA sequence is not available. In regard to this clonotype: Its antigen remains unidentified.

The library was prepared using 5' RACE. The input for every TCR library was 3,500 to 4,000 ng of total RNA. cDNA was synthesized with SMARTScribe reverse transcriptase in eight separate reactions per sample. During cDNA synthesis, unique molecular identifiers containing a 6-nucleotide sample barcode were introduced by template switching. TCRalpha and TCRbeta cDNA was amplified by two nested PCRs of 16 and 9 cycles, with bead purification after each PCR. Before amplification, the cDNA was both treated with uracil DNA-glycosylase and purified with the QIAquick PCR purification kit. The second PCR added Illumina TruSeq-compatible adapters along with sample-specific barcodes. Library quality and concentration were checked on TapeStation and Qubit, and libraries were pooled at about 5 ng each. The pooled libraries were sequenced with 2 x 100 bp reads and custom sequencing primers on an Illumina HiSeq2500 single-index Rapid Run. In the paper's pipeline: PCR and sequencing errors were corrected by UMI-based consensus assembly using MiGEC version 1.2.6. MiXCR version 2.1.1 was used to carry out V(D)J alignment, clonotype assembly and CDR3 extraction. To normalise gene usage, clonotype sharing and MAIT/NKT TCR abundance, the top 1000, 10 000 and 20 000 clonotypes in each sample were analysed. After downsampling to 27 000 UMIs, diversity was calculated as the inverse Simpson index using the vegan R package. Statistical testing used paired Mann-Whitney U tests on the discordant twin pairs and applied Benjamini-Hochberg correction for multiple testing. TCRdb reprocessed the reads, reporting each CDR3 protein sequence once and no DNA. Here the V and J calls rest on TCRdb's processing, not on the authors' analysis. This sample's table carries hundreds of thousands of distinct CDR3 sequences. The ten largest clonotypes hold around 2.4% of the sample.

From each donor, a roughly 2.7 ml peripheral blood sample was drawn into PAXgene tubes and stored at -80 degrees C. Total RNA was isolated from whole blood with the PAXgene blood miRNA kit on an automated QIAcube, without T cell sorting. Peripheral blood from monozygotic twin pairs concordant or discordant for inflammatory bowel disease was subjected to deep TCRalpha and TCRbeta repertoire profiling with unique molecular barcoding. Smoking habits were recorded for all twin pairs, and each individual was classified as a current, former or never smoker. The study at large found these results: Concordant and discordant twins showed no difference in repertoire similarity, possibly because of limited statistical power. The analysis was unable to tell apart different T cell subtypes. The results gave no support for a single strong signal or clonotype linked to IBD. A decrease in TCRbeta repertoire diversity, as measured by inverse Simpson index, was observed in IBD patients compared with their healthy co-twins. Compared with healthy twins, IBD patients had fewer clonotypes in common with other individuals, a difference most pronounced in patients showing signs of disease activity. Background noise and inter-individual variability may have been introduced into the repertoires by the differing immunosuppressive treatments among patients.

The TCR comes from a human donor with ulcerative colitis or Crohn's disease, or a healthy co-twin of an affected twin (not recorded which). Input material: blood. The chain is assembled from TRBV27 and TRBJ1-2; checking the TCRdb D call of TRBD1 is not possible without DNA. The CDR3 region has the sequence CASRETDSGYYGYTF.